The 21 T cell receptor beta chains reported below all come from one sample, sequenced in a study of shared clonotypes between healthy human individuals (dated by TCRdb to 2019 to 2021). Library preparation used the immunoSEQ multiplex PCR assay. The clones in this table, taken by TCRdb from immuneACCESS, are in-frame only. Not every clone is retained; where verified, under half of the shortfall comes from an unresolved V gene, and the cause of the rest is unknown. The sample data list a few hundred thousand clones, and approximately 79% of these were observed just once. The ten top clones hold around 12% of the sample. The sequencing sample was made of PBMCs. All receptors derive from a woman aged 35 to 49 in good health. Some clones in this sample may be carry-over from other donors' samples.

The rearrangement joins TRBV27 to TRBJ2-1; tentative D call: TRBD2 (7 bases). Germline CDR1 and CDR2: MNHEY and SMNVEV (reference sequence). This CDR3 is 14 amino acids long. V was trimmed by 4 bases and J by 8 bases, leaving 15 bases between them. CDR3 region: CASSSWEGGHEQFF. The CDR3 DNA reads TGTGCCAGCAGTTCGTGGGAGGGGGGCCATGAGCAGTTCTTC.

In this sample, this clone turned up a few times. The J gene is TRBJ2-3, the V gene TRBV10-2; D possibly corresponds to TRBD2 (6 bases). V was shortened by 6 bases and J by 4 bases, with 8 bases between the two germline ends. This CDR3 has 12 residues. CDR1 and CDR2 from the germline V gene are WSHSY and SAAADI. The CDR3 DNA reads TGCGCCAGCAGCCGGAGGGCAGATACGCAGTATTTT. Translated: CASSRRADTQYF.

This chain uses TRBV5-1 with TRBJ2-3; D may be TRBD1 (6 bases). Per the germline V gene, CDR1 is SGHRS and CDR2 is YFSETQ. The CDR3 has 11 amino acids. Between the trimmed V and J ends, which lost 6 bases and 6 bases, there was a span of 8 bases. The CDR3 spells CASKGVDTQYF. The CDR3 coding sequence is TGCGCCAGCAAGGGGGTTGATACGCAGTATTTT.

There are a few counts of this clone. The chain couples TRBV19 to TRBJ1-5; 12 bases match TRBD1. Unmatched junction bases numbered 1, after V lost 5 bases and J lost 5 bases. This CDR3 has 14 residues. Germline V lookup: CDR1 LNHDA, CDR2 SQIVND (reference sequence). The CDR3 nucleotides are TGTGCCAGTAGTGGGACAGGGGGCTATCAGCCCCAGCATTTT. Amino acid sequence: CASSGTGGYQPQHF. The full variable domain, in which reference TRBV19 and TRBJ1-5 provide the parts outside the CDR3, is DGGITQSPKYLFRKEGQNVTLSCEQNLNHDAMYWYRQDPGQGLRLIYYSQIVNDFQKGDIAEGYSVSREKKESFPLTVTSAQKNPTAFYLCASSGTGGYQPQHFGDGTRLSIL.

The chain combines TRBV5-4 with TRBJ1-3, with TRBD1 as a possible D gene (5 bases). The V gene's germline CDR1 is SGHNT and CDR2 YYREEE (reference sequence). CDR3 length equals 15 residues. The ends were cut back, 0 bases at V and 5 bases at J, with 12 bases in the middle. CDR3 sequence: CASSLGTGTRNTIYF. In nucleotides, the CDR3 is TGTGCCAGCAGCTTGGGTACCGGGACGAGAAACACCATATATTTT.

The chain joins TRBV7-3 to TRBJ2-1; 9 bases align to TRBD2. CDR1 and CDR2 (germline): SGHTA, FQGTGA. This CDR3 has 17 residues. Unmatched junction bases numbered 10, after V lost 0 bases and J lost 7 bases. This CDR3 is CASSLTAAGGGWNEQFF. CDR3 bases: TGTGCCAGCAGCTTAACAGCAGCGGGAGGAGGGTGGAATGAGCAGTTCTTC.

V and J are TRBV29-1 and TRBJ2-7; TRBD2 agrees at 10 bases. V lost 6 bases and J lost 5; bases outside the gene matches: 4. CDR3 length: 12 amino acids. Germline V CDR1 and CDR2: SQVTM, ANQGSEA. CDR3 residues: CSVASGSNEQYF. The CDR3 bases are TGCAGCGTGGCTAGCGGGAGCAACGAGCAGTACTTC.

The CDR3 nucleotides read TGTGCCTGCCGACAAGCGGGCTCCTACAATGAGCAGTTCTTC. Its translation is CACRQAGSYNEQFF. The rearrangement links TRBV30 to TRBJ2-1; possibly TRBD2 for D (6 bases). V was trimmed by 6 bases and J by 0 bases, leaving 12 bases between them. CDR3 length: 14 residues. In germline, CDR1 is GTSNPN, CDR2 SVGIG (reference sequence).

The rearrangement links TRBV6-5 to TRBJ1-2, with 8 positions matching TRBD1. J lost 5 bases, V lost 6 bases, and 5 bases had no gene match. The germline V gene has CDR1 MNHEY and CDR2 SVGAGI. The CDR3 covers 13 residues. CDR3 nucleotides: TGTGCCAGCAGGTCCAGGGGGCAATATGGCTACACCTTC. This codes for CASRSRGQYGYTF.

The chain has TRBV7-2 and TRBJ2-1, with D possibly matching TRBD1 (6 bases). Germline assignment: CDR1 SGHTA and CDR2 FQGNSA. This CDR3 is built from 16 residues. V gave up 7 bases and J gave up 4 bases, with 20 bases separating them. The CDR3 is CASTRTATGVYNEQFF. The CDR3 bases are TGTGCCAGCACCCGAACTGCGACAGGAGTTTACAATGAGCAGTTCTTC.

The rearrangement uses TRBV5-1 and TRBJ2-3, with TRBD2 matching 9 bases. The CDR3 spans 16 residues. Germline CDR1 reads SGHRS; CDR2 reads YFSETQ. The junction had 6 bases not matched to a gene; V was cut back by 0 bases and J by 4 bases. CDR3 sequence (DNA): TGCGCCAGCAGCTTGGGGACTAGCGAAGGGTCAGATACGCAGTATTTT. Translating gives CASSLGTSEGSDTQYF. Full variable domain (remainder filled in from reference TRBV5-1 and TRBJ2-3): KAGVTQTPRYLIKTRGQQVTLSCSPISGHRSVSWYQQTPGQGLQFLFEYFSETQRNKGNFPGRFSGRQFSNSRSEMNVSTLELGDSALYLCASSLGTSEGSDTQYFGPGTRLTVL.

The chain is built from TRBV27 and TRBJ2-5; TRBD1 might be the D (5 bases). The CDR3 has 15 amino acids. The V gene's germline CDR1 is MNHEY and CDR2 SMNVEV (reference sequence). The V end lost 5 bases, the J end lost 1 base, and 14 bases lay between the germline ends. The chain's CDR3 is CASSQRQLFQETQYF. CDR3 sequence (DNA): TGTGCCAGCAGTCAAAGACAGCTTTTCCAAGAGACCCAGTACTTC.

The table lists this clone with a few counts. The chain joins TRBV5-1 to TRBJ2-1, with D possibly TRBD1 on 6 matching bases. Germline V gives CDR1 SGHRS, CDR2 YFSETQ. This CDR3 region has 14 residues. V was cut by 4 bases and J by 5 bases, with 13 bases left in between. CDR3 amino acids: CASSPQGPDNEQFF. The CDR3, as DNA: TGCGCCAGCAGCCCACAGGGCCCGGACAATGAGCAGTTCTTC. Drawing the rest from reference TRBV5-1 and TRBJ2-1, the complete variable domain is KAGVTQTPRYLIKTRGQQVTLSCSPISGHRSVSWYQQTPGQGLQFLFEYFSETQRNKGNFPGRFSGRQFSNSRSEMNVSTLELGDSALYLCASSPQGPDNEQFFGPGTRLTVL.

The chain couples TRBV4-1 to TRBJ1-5; 9 bases fit TRBD1. Germline CDR1 MGHRA, CDR2 YSYEKL. Trimming removed 1 base from V and 7 bases from J; junction bases left unmatched: 11. CDR3 length: 17 amino acids. The CDR3 spells CASSQVWDRVQGQPQHF. CDR3 DNA sequence: TGCGCCAGCAGCCAAGTTTGGGACAGGGTTCAGGGGCAGCCCCAGCATTTT.

This clone was seen repeatedly, ten times or more. This chain joins TRBV28 and TRBJ2-7; 10 nucleotides line up with TRBD1. The J segment lost 1 base and the V segment lost 6 bases, leaving 9 bases of the junction unmatched. CDR3 length equals 16 residues. Germline values: CDR1 MDHEN, CDR2 SYDVKM. CDR3 in DNA: TGTGCCAGCAGGAGACCGGGACAGGGGACTTCCTACGAGCAGTACTTC. Translating it yields CASRRPGQGTSYEQYF.

The V and J genes are TRBV5-6 and TRBJ2-5, with TRBD1 identical over 7 bases. CDR1 is SGHDT and CDR2 is YYEEEE in the germline V gene. V shed 3 bases and J 13 bases; nucleotides not matched to a gene: 21. There are 16 residues in the CDR3. CDR3 in DNA: TGTGCCAGCAGCTCCCTAAGGTCTGGGACAGTCGTCGCTCTGTACTTC. Amino acids: CASSSLRSGTVVALYF.

This chain connects TRBV15 to TRBJ2-3; D is perhaps TRBD1 or TRBD2 (5 bases each). Germline lookup yields CDR1 LNHNV and CDR2 YYDKDF (reference sequence). This CDR3 is 16 amino acids long. V lost 4 bases, J lost 2 bases, and 16 bases lay in between. The CDR3 DNA sequence: TGTGCCACCAGCAAGGGACCCGCAATCTACACAGATACGCAGTATTTT. It encodes CATSKGPAIYTDTQYF.

This rearrangement joins TRBV19 to TRBJ1-1; 7 positions match TRBD1. V shed 3 bases and J 4 bases; nucleotides not matched to a gene: 5. The CDR3 contains 14 residues. The V gene's germline CDR1 is LNHDA and CDR2 SQIVND (reference sequence). The CDR3 DNA is TGTGCCAGTAGTATGAGGGGGCAATCCACTGAAGCTTTCTTT. Translating gives CASSMRGQSTEAFF.

J is TRBJ2-7 and V is TRBV27, with D perhaps matching TRBD2 (6 bases). Germline V gives CDR1 MNHEY, CDR2 SMNVEV (reference sequence). CDR3 length: 15 residues. V lost 2 bases, J lost 2 bases, and 13 bases lay in between. The CDR3 is CASSLLGTQAYEQYF. The DNA for the CDR3 is TGTGCCAGCAGTTTACTCGGGACTCAAGCCTACGAGCAGTACTTC.

This clone was recorded once. CDR3 region: CASSFLGQGTLDGYTF. CDR3 nucleotides: TGTGCCAGCAGCTTCCTCGGACAGGGGACACTTGATGGCTACACCTTC. The V and J genes are TRBV7-2 and TRBJ1-2; 9 bases map to TRBD1. The CDR3 extends over 16 amino acids. After removal of 3 bases from V and 6 bases from J, the junction contained 11 bases not matched to a gene. Germline CDR1 and CDR2: SGHTA and FQGNSA.

V gene TRBV29-1 combines with J gene TRBJ2-1; 9 positions agree with TRBD2. The CDR3 has 18 residues. The trim removed 7 bases at V and 6 bases at J, leaving 22 bases unmatched. Per the germline V gene, CDR1 is SQVTM and CDR2 is ANQGSEA. Here the CDR3 reads CSARAGGPFFTVGNEQFF. DNA of the CDR3: TGCAGCGCCCGTGCGGGAGGGCCCTTTTTTACGGTTGGCAATGAGCAGTTCTTC.